This passage covers 14 T cell receptor beta chains from one sample sequenced in a study of blood T cells in healthy people across ages. Next came a second PCR, run for about 6 to 12 cycles, which used a sample-barcoded 5' primer along with a J-beta primer mix. TCRdb re-derived calls from the 5' RACE reads in MiXCR, one entry per CDR3 protein. The sample records about 1.4 million distinct CDR3 sequences, approximately 59% being singletons. Sequenced sample: blood. All receptors come from a man aged 18 to 29 in good health.

J is TRBJ2-7 and V is TRBV20-1; 10 nucleotides match TRBD1. V lost 6 bases to trimming and J lost 5 bases; unmatched junction nucleotides: 7. Germline V CDR1 and CDR2: DFQATT, SNEGSKA (reference sequence). The CDR3 is made up of 13 amino acids. CDR3 coding DNA: TGCAGTGCAGACAGGGGGCGATTCGACGAGCAGTACTTC. Translation gives CSADRGRFDEQYF.

This clonotype occurred a few times. This chain links TRBV4-1 with TRBJ2-3, with 9 bases lining up with TRBD2. The CDR3 has 18 residues. CDR1 is MGHRA, CDR2 YSYEKL, per germline. Trimming removed 2 bases from V and 4 bases from J; junction bases left unmatched: 13. The CDR3 region is CASSQPTLSGSVADTQYF. Here the CDR3 DNA reads TGCGCCAGCAGCCAACCGACCCTTAGCGGGAGTGTGGCAGATACGCAGTATTTT.

On this clonotype: At one end the junction does not follow the germline gene, possibly because of a read error. The chain uses TRBV4-1 and TRBJ2-2; TRBD2 matches at 11 bases. Germline V gene sequence: CDR1 MGHRA, CDR2 YSYEKL. The CDR3 runs to 18 residues. The CDR3 sequence is CASSQGLSGGAITGELFF. The CDR3 DNA reads TGCGCCAGTAGCCAGGGACTTAGCGGGGGGGCAATCACCGGGGAGCTGTTTTTT.

The CDR3 DNA is TGCAGCGTTGTGCTTTACAGGGTACTTCTTTCGGGTGAGCAGTTCTTC. Translating it yields CSVVLYRVLLSGEQFF. The chain has TRBV29-1 and TRBJ2-1; D might be TRBD1 (6 bases). Trimming removed 4 bases at V and 9 bases at J, with 25 bases between. In germline, CDR1 is SQVTM, CDR2 ANQGSEA. There are 16 residues in the CDR3.

This clonotype appeared a few times. This chain uses TRBV10-3 with TRBJ1-1, with 9 positions matching TRBD1. The ends lost 7 bases at V and 4 bases at J; junction bases unmatched: 4. CDR1 is ENHRY, CDR2 SYGVKD, per germline. This CDR3 contains 13 residues. CDR3 DNA: TGTGCCATCAAGGGACAGGGCCCCACTGAAGCTTTCTTT. It specifies CAIKGQGPTEAFF.

In its sample, this clonotype was seen once. The chain recombines TRBV6-1 with TRBJ2-5, with 7 bases lining up with TRBD1. Trimming cost V 2 bases and J 5 bases; bases outside gene matches: 8. Germline values: CDR1 MNHNS, CDR2 SASEGT. This CDR3 has 15 residues. The CDR3 sequence: CASSEKTGLLETQYF. The CDR3 bases are TGTGCCAGCAGTGAAAAGACAGGGCTTTTGGAGACCCAGTACTTC.

V is TRBV20-1 and J is TRBJ2-3; 8 bases map to TRBD2. V shed 3 bases, J shed 4 bases, and the junction held 3 bases outside the gene matches. CDR1 and CDR2 (germline): DFQATT, SNEGSKA (reference sequence). The CDR3 totals 13 residues. The DNA of the CDR3 is TGCAGTGCTAGTACGGGGGGGCCAGATACGCAGTATTTT. Its translation: CSASTGGPDTQYF.

The V and J genes are TRBV4-1 and TRBJ2-3; D is unresolved. The ends were cut back, 1 base at V and 8 bases at J, with 13 bases in the middle. Per the germline V gene, CDR1 is MGHRA and CDR2 is YSYEKL. The CDR3 totals 14 residues. The CDR3 spells CASSQGYRASTQYF. Written as DNA, the CDR3 is TGCGCCAGCAGCCAAGGGTACCGAGCTAGTACGCAGTATTTT.

The rearrangement uses TRBV12-3 or TRBV12-4 and TRBJ1-6; perhaps TRBD1 as D (6 bases). The CDR3 runs 15 residues. Trimming took 4 bases from V and 11 from J, leaving 18 bases between them. CDR3 nucleotide sequence: TGTGCCAGCAGTTGGCGTGCAGGGGTAGGGACACCCCTCCACTTT. Amino acids: CASSWRAGVGTPLHF.

This clonotype occurred a few times. In DNA form, the CDR3 reads TGCAGCGTTGCGTTACTAGCGAGAACCTACGAGCAGTACTTC. Protein sequence: CSVALLARTYEQYF. The chain employs TRBV29-1 and TRBJ2-7; 7 positions match TRBD2. The junction had 8 bases not matched to a gene; V was cut back by 4 bases and J by 2 bases. The germline V gene encodes CDR1 SQVTM and CDR2 ANQGSEA. The CDR3 is made up of 14 amino acids.

A note on this clonotype: Compared with germline, one end of the junction differs, possibly owing to a read error. The chain has TRBV27 and TRBJ2-1; D uncertain. Germline V gene sequence: CDR1 MNHEY, CDR2 SMNVEV (reference sequence). This CDR3 region has 15 residues. CDR3 bases: TGTGCCAACAGTTTAACTACTGGCTCCTACAATGAGCAGTTCTTC. The encoded protein is CANSLTTGSYNEQFF.

This chain connects TRBV5-5 to TRBJ1-4, with D unclear. This CDR3 contains 14 residues. V lost 4 bases and J 7 bases, leaving 14 bases between the germline ends. The germline V gene has CDR1 SGHKS and CDR2 YYEKEE (reference sequence). The CDR3 region has the DNA TGTGCCAGCAGCCGCGAACTCCTGGGTGAAAAACTGTTTTTT. The encoded protein is CASSRELLGEKLFF.

The chain joins TRBV10-1 to TRBJ1-1; D gene ambiguous. Germline V gives CDR1 WNHNN, CDR2 SYGVQD (reference sequence). V lost 4 bases and J 8 bases, leaving 11 bases between the germline ends. This CDR3 has 12 residues. In DNA, the CDR3 is TGCGCCAGCAGTGTGCCGGGCGGGGAAGCTTTCTTT. This sequence encodes CASSVPGGEAFF.

The chain uses TRBV7-2 and TRBJ2-3; TRBD2 agrees at 10 bases. From germline, CDR1 is SGHTA and CDR2 FQGNSA. V dropped 5 bases and J dropped 2; count of bases not matched to a gene: 10. The CDR3 totals 17 residues. The CDR3: CASSLRTSGAYTDTQYF. The DNA of the CDR3 is TGTGCCAGCAGCCTACGCACTAGCGGGGCCTACACAGATACGCAGTATTTT. The entire variable domain, with the rest obtained from reference TRBV7-2 and TRBJ2-3, is as follows: GAGVSQSPSNKVTEKGKDVELRCDPISGHTALYWYRQSLGQGLEFLIYFQGNSAPDKSGLPSDRFSAERTGGSVSTLTIQRTQQEDSAVYLCASSLRTSGAYTDTQYFGPGTRLTVL.